Many counts were recorded for the clone carrying this T cell receptor (beta chain). The data originate from a study of regulatory T cells in long-lasting Graves disease. Time point meaning: newly diagnosed GD, antithyroid drugs for less than 3 months. PBMCs were the source of the RNA used for TCR sequencing. Construction of TCR beta libraries relied on iRepertoire HTBI primers and on Arm-PCR targeting CDR3 regions. MiXCR was run by TCRdb on the multiplex PCR reads, yielding one entry per CDR3 protein. This table has a few hundred thousand distinct CDR3 sequences, over 14% appearing once. These data were likewise used in another study, on T cells in Graves' hyperthyroidism and ophthalmopathy. From that report: Thyroid ultrasound, orbital computed tomography, clinical symptoms, and serum thyroxine and TRAb underpinned diagnoses.

Sequencing used peripheral blood mononuclear cells (PBMCs), obtained at new diagnosis, from a patient treated with antithyroid drugs. The source is a woman in her thirties or forties with Graves disease.

CDR3 sequence reads: CASSVAPDTYYGYTF. The CDR3 bases are TGTGCCAGCAGTGTGGCCCCTGACACCTACTATGGCTACACCTTC. The chain links TRBV27 to TRBJ1-2; no clear D gene. The CDR3 has 15 residues. Germline CDR1 MNHEY, CDR2 SMNVEV (reference sequence). V was shortened by 5 bases and J by 3 bases, with 16 bases between the two germline ends.